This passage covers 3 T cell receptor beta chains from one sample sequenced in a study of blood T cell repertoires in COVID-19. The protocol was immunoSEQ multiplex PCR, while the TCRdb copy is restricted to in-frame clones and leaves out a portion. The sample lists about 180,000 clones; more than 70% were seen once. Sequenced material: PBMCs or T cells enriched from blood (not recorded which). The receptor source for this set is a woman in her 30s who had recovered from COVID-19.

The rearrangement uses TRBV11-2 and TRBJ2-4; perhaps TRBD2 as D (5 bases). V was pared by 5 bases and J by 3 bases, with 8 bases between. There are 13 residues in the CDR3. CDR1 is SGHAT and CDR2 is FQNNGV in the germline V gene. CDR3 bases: TGTGCCAGCAGCCCGGGGTTCAAAAACATTCAGTACTTC. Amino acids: CASSPGFKNIQYF.

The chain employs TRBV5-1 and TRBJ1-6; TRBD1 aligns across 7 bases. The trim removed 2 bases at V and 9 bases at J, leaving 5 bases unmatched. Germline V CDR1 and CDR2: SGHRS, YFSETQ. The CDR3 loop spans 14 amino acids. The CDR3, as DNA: TGCGCCAGCAGCTTAACAGGGGAAATTTCACCCCTCCACTTT. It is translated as CASSLTGEISPLHF.

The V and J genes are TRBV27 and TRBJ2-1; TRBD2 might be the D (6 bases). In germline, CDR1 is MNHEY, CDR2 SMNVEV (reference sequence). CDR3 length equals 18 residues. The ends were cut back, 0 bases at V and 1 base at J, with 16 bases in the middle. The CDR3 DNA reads TGTGCCAGCAGTTTATCGAAGAGGGGCGGGATTTCCTACAATGAGCAGTTCTTC. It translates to CASSLSKRGGISYNEQFF.